A single sample gave rise to the 10 T cell receptor beta chains below, sequenced in a study of cytomegalovirus exposure and HLA in healthy donors. In the PCR, 60 Vbeta and 13 Jbeta primers were used. Measured with immunoSEQ multiplex PCR; TCRdb has only the in-frame clones, and not every one. The repertoire holds around 220,000 clones, about 80% seen once, with more than 1.3% in the top ten. The sample comprised PBMCs. The receptor set was obtained from a girl aged 5-17 years in good health and CMV-seronegative.

This clone was seen only once. The junction and the germline gene differ at one end; a read error may be behind it. The CDR3 DNA reads as TGTTCCAGCAGCTTAGCGACGGGGGGTCAACTCTTC. Translating gives CSSSLATGGQLF. The chain joins TRBV7-9 to TRBJ2-7; 7 bases are shared with TRBD2. Germline V gene sequence: CDR1 SEHNR, CDR2 FQNEAQ (reference sequence). The CDR3 sequence is 12 residues long.

The chain carries TRBV30 and TRBJ2-5, with D possibly TRBD1 on 5 matching bases. The CDR3 has 12 amino acids. Between the trimmed V and J ends, which lost 4 bases and 5 bases, there was a span of 11 bases. Germline-derived CDR1 and CDR2 are GTSNPN and SVGIG (reference sequence). CDR3 nucleotides: TGTGCCTGGACCAGGGTATGGGAGACCCAGTACTTC. The encoded protein is CAWTRVWETQYF.

This sequence joins TRBV5-8 and TRBJ1-5, with no clear D. Germline assignment: CDR1 SGHTS and CDR2 YDEGEE. V lost 1 base, J lost 4 bases, and 9 bases lay in between. The CDR3 consists of 14 residues. The CDR3 is CASSLLTMNQPQHF. The CDR3 nucleotides read TGTGCCAGCAGCTTGCTTACTATGAATCAGCCCCAGCATTTT.

This clone was counted a few times. This rearrangement joins TRBV18 to TRBJ1-4; a possible D gene is TRBD1 (5 bases). Germline V gene data show CDR1 as KGHSH and CDR2 as LQKENI. This CDR3 has 14 residues. V was pared by 1 base and J by 4 bases, with 7 bases between. CDR3 loop: CASSPQGLNEKLFF. CDR3 DNA sequence: TGTGCCAGCTCACCACAGGGACTTAATGAAAAACTGTTTTTT. Looking up the rest from reference TRBV18 and TRBJ1-4 gives the full variable domain: NAGVMQNPRHLVRRRGQEARLRCSPMKGHSHVYWYRQLPEEGLKFMVYLQKENIIDESGMPKERFSAEFPKEGPSILRIQQVVRGDSAAYFCASSPQGLNEKLFFGSGTQLSVL.

There are a few counts of this clone. The chain has TRBV4-2 and TRBJ2-5; 8 bases are a match to TRBD1. The CDR3 loop spans 14 amino acids. V gave up 4 bases and J gave up 1 base; unmatched junction bases: 2. Germline V gene data show CDR1 as LGHNA and CDR2 as YNFKEQ. This chain's CDR3 is CASSPTGVQETQYF. As DNA, the CDR3 is TGTGCCAGCAGCCCGACAGGGGTCCAAGAGACCCAGTACTTC.

V is TRBV28 and J is TRBJ1-6, with D unclear. V lost 9 bases and J 11 bases, leaving 2 bases between the germline ends. The CDR3 extends over 8 amino acids. Germline V gives CDR1 MDHEN, CDR2 SYDVKM. Here the CDR3 reads CASTPLHF. In nucleotides, the CDR3 is TGTGCCAGTACACCCCTCCACTTT.

This sequence joins TRBV7-9 and TRBJ2-5, with 9 bases that match TRBD2. V lost 0 bases to trimming and J lost 5 bases; unmatched junction nucleotides: 13. The CDR3 is 18 amino acids. Germline V gives CDR1 SEHNR, CDR2 FQNEAQ (reference sequence). For the CDR3, the DNA is TGTGCCAGCAGCTTAGCTTTCTCCGGCGCGGGAGGGCCCGAGACCCAGTACTTC. Its protein product is CASSLAFSGAGGPETQYF.

The rearrangement links TRBV30 to TRBJ1-2; no firm D call. The CDR3 has 13 residues. The V gene's germline CDR1 is GTSNPN and CDR2 SVGIG (reference sequence). Deletions cut 0 bases from V and 6 bases from J, with 11 bases between. The CDR3 DNA follows: TGTGCCTGGAGTGTCTATCCGCATAATGGCTACACCTTC. This codes for CAWSVYPHNGYTF. The full variable domain, in which reference TRBV30 and TRBJ1-2 provide the parts outside the CDR3, is SQTIHQWPATLVQPVGSPLSLECTVEGTSNPNLYWYRQAAGRGLQLLFYSVGIGQISSEVPQNLSASRPQDRQFILSSKKLLLSDSGFYLCAWSVYPHNGYTFGSGTRLTVV.

The chain has TRBV27 and TRBJ1-1; 7 positions agree with TRBD1. Trimming cost V 8 bases and J 6 bases; bases outside gene matches: 12. Germline V CDR1 and CDR2: MNHEY, SMNVEV (reference sequence). The CDR3 length is 14 residues. The CDR3 protein is CASRPTGRFSEAFF. The CDR3 DNA reads as TGTGCCAGCCGACCGACAGGGAGGTTTTCTGAAGCTTTCTTT.

This rearrangement joins TRBV6-1 to TRBJ1-5, with TRBD1 as a possible D gene (5 bases). This CDR3 is built from 16 residues. Germline assignment: CDR1 MNHNS and CDR2 SASEGT. V shed 4 bases and J shed 1 base, with 14 bases lying between them. The DNA of the CDR3 is TGTGCCAGCAGTGCTAGGGGACTTGAGAGCAATCAGCCCCAGCATTTT. As protein: CASSARGLESNQPQHF.